These T cell receptor beta chains were read from a single sample in a study of cytomegalovirus exposure and HLA in healthy donors. Method: immunoSEQ multiplex PCR; TCRdb's copy keeps in-frame clones and lacks some. The repertoire holds tens of thousands of clones, around 65% seen once, with roughly 4.5% in the top ten. Sequencing was done on a sample of PBMCs. The receptors come from a man aged 55 to 69 in good health and CMV-seropositive. The CDR3 runs from the conserved cysteine through the conserved F or W. The D gene is left open where the match is weak. Not all rows give a size; the values are once, few, many and, for expanded clones, a class.

D gene,V gene,clone size,J gene,CDR3 protein,CDR3 DNA
-,TRBV6-1,-,TRBJ1-4,CASSEPQWGLNEKLFF,TGTGCCAGCAGTGAACCTCAATGGGGCCTTAATGAAAAACTGTTTTTT
-,TRBV4-3,few,TRBJ2-1,CASSQEAQSSYNEQFF,TGCGCCAGCAGCCAAGAAGCGCAGAGCTCCTACAATGAGCAGTTCTTC
-,TRBV30,-,TRBJ2-1,CAWSVRGLTSYNEQFF,TGTGCCTGGAGTGTAAGGGGACTGACCTCCTACAATGAGCAGTTCTTC
-,TRBV18,-,TRBJ1-2,CASSPTGSNYGYTF,TGTGCCAGCTCACCTACCGGGAGTAACTATGGCTACACCTTC
TRBD2,TRBV9,-,TRBJ2-3,CASSVGDSGRAEDTQYF,TGTGCCAGCAGCGTAGGGGATAGCGGGAGGGCGGAGGATACGCAGTATTTT
TRBD1,TRBV14,few,TRBJ1-2,CASRDRDPNGYTF,TGTGCCAGCCGGGACAGGGATCCCAATGGCTACACCTTC
TRBD1,TRBV10-3,-,TRBJ2-7,CAISTGGIYEQYF,TGTGCCATCAGTACAGGGGGGATCTACGAGCAGTACTTC
TRBD2,TRBV10-1,-,TRBJ2-7,CASSRAGGYEQYF,TGCGCCAGCAGTCGGGCGGGAGGCTACGAGCAGTACTTC
-,TRBV20-1,-,TRBJ2-3,CSATQRDTQYF,TGCAGTGCCACCCAGCGGGATACGCAGTATTTT
-,TRBV30,-,TRBJ2-1,CAWKGAFGNEQFF,TGTGCCTGGAAGGGAGCCTTCGGGAATGAGCAGTTCTTC
-,TRBV6-5,-,TRBJ1-6,CASSIREPNSPLHF,TGTGCCAGCAGCATCCGGGAGCCAAATTCACCCCTCCACTTT
-,TRBV27,-,TRBJ1-5,CASSSRGPWTNQPQHF,TGTGCCAGCAGTTCCCGGGGTCCGTGGACGAATCAGCCCCAGCATTTT